These T cell receptor beta chains were read from a single sample in a study of siplizumab effects on memory and regulatory T cells. TCRdb's table, derived via immunoSEQ multiplex PCR, lists solely in-frame clones and lacks some. The sample holds 100,000 or so clones, around 90% seen once. Sequenced input: CD4+ T cells sorted from blood. These TCRs come from a human donor in good health. The CDR3 runs from the conserved cysteine through the conserved F or W. The D gene is left open where the match is weak. Clone size is not always given. Where it is, it says once, few, many or a class for expanded clones.

J gene,clone size,D gene,V gene,CDR3 DNA,CDR3 protein
TRBJ2-1,once,-,TRBV28,TGTGCCAGTAAGACTTCGGGGGAGCAGTTCTTC,CASKTSGEQFF
TRBJ1-4,-,-,TRBV10-1,TGCGCCAGCAGTGATTCCTTGGACGTTAGCGGAAAACTGTTTTTT,CASSDSLDVSGKLFF
TRBJ1-1,-,-,TRBV5-6,TGTGCCAGCAGCCCCGAACCAGGGTGGGACACTGAAGCTTTCTTT,CASSPEPGWDTEAFF
TRBJ2-3,-,TRBD2,TRBV18,TGTGCCAGCTCACGAGGGACTAGCGGGAGAGCAGATACGCAGTATTTT,CASSRGTSGRADTQYF
TRBJ2-3,-,-,TRBV5-4,TGTGCCAGCAGCTCAAGGACGGTCCGTAGTACAGATACGCAGTATTTT,CASSSRTVRSTDTQYF
TRBJ1-4,-,-,TRBV5-5,TGTGCCAGCAGCTGGGGGCCCCCACTGTTTAATGAAAAACTGTTTTTT,CASSWGPPLFNEKLFF
TRBJ2-3,few,-,TRBV5-1,TGCGCCAGCAGCTTGGACAGCATAGGCGCAGATACGCAGTATTTT,CASSLDSIGADTQYF
TRBJ2-5,-,-,TRBV5-1,TGCGCCAGCAGCTGGAAACAAGAGACCCAGTACTTC,CASSWKQETQYF
TRBJ2-2,-,-,TRBV28,TGTGCCAGCAGCCCAACGGTGGACCGAGACACCGGGGAGCTGTTTTTT,CASSPTVDRDTGELFF
TRBJ2-4,-,TRBD2,TRBV2,TGTGCCAGCAGCCACGGACTAGCGGTAGCCAAAAACATTCAGTACTTC,CASSHGLAVAKNIQYF
TRBJ2-1,-,TRBD1,TRBV18,TGTGCCAGCTCACTACCGGCGACAGGGGGCGGTGAGCAGTTCTTC,CASSLPATGGGEQFF
TRBJ2-7,-,-,TRBV27,TGTGCCAGCAGTTTCGGGCTCGGGAACACCTACGAGCAGTACTTC,CASSFGLGNTYEQYF
TRBJ2-7,once,-,TRBV5-1,TGCGCCAGCAGCGTATCCGGAGCTGGGGGTTCCTCCTACGAGCAGTACTTC,CASSVSGAGGSSYEQYF